These 20 T cell receptor beta chains originate from one sample sequenced in a study of T cell clonotyping in hematopoietic cell transplantation. Libraries were prepared by immunoSEQ multiplex PCR; TCRdb keeps only in-frame clonotypes and omits some of them. Of approximately 44,000 clones in the sample, roughly 80% were seen once. The sample's time point: recipient sample about 28 days before transplant, after cytoreduction. Sequencing used peripheral blood mononuclear cells, obtained before stem cell transplant. The receptor set was obtained from a man aged 55 to 70 with myelodysplastic syndrome. Some clones in this sample may be carry-over from other donors' samples.

The rearrangement links TRBV7-2 to TRBJ2-2; D is unresolved. V dropped 5 bases and J dropped 1 base, with 8 bases sitting between them. The CDR3 loop spans 14 amino acids. Germline lookup yields CDR1 SGHTA and CDR2 FQGNSA. The CDR3 loop is CASSLRGNTGELFF. CDR3 bases: TGTGCCAGCAGCCTGCGCGGGAACACCGGGGAGCTGTTTTTT. Looking up the rest from reference TRBV7-2 and TRBJ2-2 gives the full variable domain: GAGVSQSPSNKVTEKGKDVELRCDPISGHTALYWYRQSLGQGLEFLIYFQGNSAPDKSGLPSDRFSAERTGGSVSTLTIQRTQQEDSAVYLCASSLRGNTGELFFGEGSRLTVL.

This sequence joins TRBV7-6 and TRBJ2-1; 9 bases are shared with TRBD2. J gave up 3 bases and V 4 bases, and 4 bases lay outside the gene matches. CDR3 length: 15 residues. Per germline, CDR1 SGHVS and CDR2 FNYEAQ. The CDR3 DNA reads TGTGCCAGCAGCTCCTTAGCGGGGGTCTACAATGAGCAGTTCTTC. This sequence encodes CASSSLAGVYNEQFF.

The chain is built from TRBV6-1 and TRBJ2-5; D gene ambiguous. V was cut by 1 base and J by 2 bases, with 11 bases left in between. Per the germline V gene, CDR1 is MNHNS and CDR2 is SASEGT. The CDR3 has 15 amino acids. The CDR3 DNA is TGTGCCAGCAGTGAAGGAGTAGCCCGACAAGAGACCCAGTACTTC. This codes for CASSEGVARQETQYF.

The rearrangement joins TRBV30 to TRBJ2-7; D may match TRBD1 or TRBD2 (5 bases each). CDR1 is GTSNPN and CDR2 is SVGIG in the germline V gene (reference sequence). The germline V and J ends were trimmed by 5 bases and 0 bases, with 17 bases remaining between them. The length of the CDR3 is 15 residues. This CDR3 is CAWATSWDGSYEQYF. The CDR3 DNA reads TGTGCCTGGGCTACCTCTTGGGACGGCTCCTACGAGCAGTACTTC.

This chain links TRBV30 with TRBJ1-1; 11 nucleotides align to TRBD1. CDR3 length equals 11 residues. V was clipped by 8 bases and J by 5 bases; unmatched bases: 1. Germline assignment: CDR1 GTSNPN and CDR2 SVGIG (reference sequence). Here the CDR3 reads CAGTGGTEAFF. DNA of the CDR3: TGTGCCGGGACAGGGGGAACTGAAGCTTTCTTT. Based on the CDR3 plus reference TRBV30 and TRBJ1-1, the full variable domain is SQTIHQWPATLVQPVGSPLSLECTVEGTSNPNLYWYRQAAGRGLQLLFYSVGIGQISSEVPQNLSASRPQDRQFILSSKKLLLSDSGFYLCAGTGGTEAFFGQGTRLTVV.

The chain links TRBV4-3 to TRBJ1-3, with 7 bases identical to TRBD1. CDR1 and CDR2 from the germline V gene are LGHNA and YSLEER. The CDR3 has 16 residues. V lost 4 bases to trimming and J lost 3 bases; unmatched junction nucleotides: 9. This chain's CDR3 is CASSLEYRGGGNTIYF. The CDR3 DNA is TGCGCCAGCAGCCTAGAATACAGGGGAGGTGGAAACACCATATATTTT.

The chain is built from TRBV7-2 and TRBJ1-2; TRBD1 matches at 8 bases. V lost 2 bases to trimming and J lost 5 bases; unmatched junction nucleotides: 7. The germline CDR1 and CDR2 sequences are SGHTA and FQGNSA. There are 15 residues in the CDR3. The DNA for the CDR3 is TGTGCCAGCAGCTTAAGGGTCCAGGGGGCGTATGGCTACACCTTC. It yields the protein CASSLRVQGAYGYTF.

This clone occurred once. The chain combines TRBV30 with TRBJ1-1; D uncertain. Germline-derived CDR1 and CDR2 are GTSNPN and SVGIG (reference sequence). The CDR3 contains 13 residues. V lost 1 base and J lost 4, with 10 bases in between. CDR3 loop: CAWSGGVGTEAFF. CDR3 DNA sequence: TGTGCCTGGAGTGGAGGAGTGGGCACTGAAGCTTTCTTT.

The chain joins TRBV4-2 to TRBJ2-2, with TRBD1 matching 9 bases. V lost 4 bases to trimming and J lost 2 bases; unmatched junction nucleotides: 2. This CDR3 comprises 15 residues. Germline lookup yields CDR1 LGHNA and CDR2 YNFKEQ. The CDR3 region is CASSRDRANTGELFF. The CDR3 region has the DNA TGTGCCAGCAGCCGGGACAGGGCAAACACCGGGGAGCTGTTTTTT.

The chain has TRBV28 and TRBJ1-5, with 9 positions matching TRBD1. The germline CDR1 and CDR2 sequences are MDHEN and SYDVKM. The CDR3 is 15 amino acids. J was trimmed by 5 bases and V by 6 bases; bases with no gene match: 8. The CDR3 DNA reads as TGTGCCAGCAGCCCACAGGGGGCGTCCGATCAGCCCCAGCATTTT. Its translation: CASSPQGASDQPQHF.

CDR3 nucleotide sequence: TGTGCCACCAGCGGAAACCTACAGGGGACGAATGAAAAACTGTTTTTT. It specifies CATSGNLQGTNEKLFF. The rearrangement links TRBV15 to TRBJ1-4, with 7 bases lining up with TRBD1. Trimming cost V 5 bases and J 5 bases; bases outside gene matches: 11. The germline V gene encodes CDR1 LNHNV and CDR2 YYDKDF (reference sequence). The CDR3 runs to 16 residues.

Remarks on this clone: Other nucleotide sequences in the sample specify the same CDR3. The V gene is TRBV15, the J gene TRBJ2-3; 8 nucleotides line up with TRBD1. V lost 5 bases, J lost 1 base, and 2 bases stayed unmatched. The germline V gene has CDR1 LNHNV and CDR2 YYDKDF (reference sequence). The CDR3 runs 14 residues. CDR3 sequence (DNA): TGTGCCACCAGCTCGGACAGGGGCACAGATACGCAGTATTTT. This gives the protein CATSSDRGTDTQYF.

In this sample, this clone turned up once. The genes are TRBV18 and TRBJ2-6; 10 positions agree with TRBD1. Unmatched junction bases numbered 8, after V lost 4 bases and J lost 2 bases. The germline gives CDR1 KGHSH, CDR2 LQKENI. The CDR3 has 18 amino acids. The CDR3: CASSRGETGGAGANVLTF. The CDR3 nucleotides are TGTGCCAGCTCACGAGGTGAGACAGGGGGCGCTGGGGCCAACGTCCTGACTTTC.

J is TRBJ2-7 and V is TRBV29-1; 7 bases agree with TRBD2. V dropped 7 bases and J dropped 4; count of bases not matched to a gene: 7. The CDR3 runs 12 residues. Germline CDR1 and CDR2: SQVTM and ANQGSEA. CDR3 DNA: TGCAGCGCTACCGTGGGGGGGTACGAGCAGTACTTC. Translating it yields CSATVGGYEQYF.

The V and J genes are TRBV6-5 and TRBJ2-3; 7 bases agree with TRBD1. CDR3 size: 15 residues. Germline CDR1 is MNHEY and CDR2 is SVGAGI. The V gene end was trimmed by 4 bases and the J gene end by 0 bases; junction bases not matched to a gene: 4. CDR3 sequence (DNA): TGTGCCAGCAGTTCGGGACAGCCGAGCACAGATACGCAGTATTTT. The encoded protein is CASSSGQPSTDTQYF.

The chain uses TRBV5-1 and TRBJ2-1; no definite D call. Germline V gives CDR1 SGHRS, CDR2 YFSETQ. The length of the CDR3 is 13 residues. V was shortened by 7 bases and J by 4 bases, with 12 bases between the two germline ends. This chain's CDR3 is CASLKDGYNEQFF. In DNA, the CDR3 is TGCGCCAGCCTGAAGGACGGATACAATGAGCAGTTCTTC.

This rearrangement joins TRBV7-2 to TRBJ2-2; D is possibly TRBD2 (5 bases). V was clipped by 0 bases and J by 8 bases, with 16 bases between them. The CDR3 has 16 residues. Germline V gene lookup returns CDR1 SGHTA and CDR2 FQGNSA. The CDR3 coding sequence is TGTGCCAGCAGCTTAGCAGCGGTCGTGGGGTCGGGGGAGCTGTTTTTT. It is translated as CASSLAAVVGSGELFF. Together with reference TRBV7-2 and TRBJ2-2, the CDR3 gives the full variable domain: GAGVSQSPSNKVTEKGKDVELRCDPISGHTALYWYRQSLGQGLEFLIYFQGNSAPDKSGLPSDRFSAERTGGSVSTLTIQRTQQEDSAVYLCASSLAAVVGSGELFFGEGSRLTVL.

The rearrangement joins TRBV11-1 to TRBJ2-7; D unresolved. Trimming removed 1 base from V and 0 bases from J, with 7 bases in between. The germline V gene has CDR1 SGHAT and CDR2 FQDESV (reference sequence). The CDR3 spans 14 residues. CDR3 DNA: TGTGCCAGCAGCTTAGATAGACTCTCCTACGAGCAGTACTTC. Its protein is CASSLDRLSYEQYF.

The chain links TRBV4-2 to TRBJ1-5; D is undetermined. Germline V lookup: CDR1 LGHNA, CDR2 YNFKEQ. The CDR3 has 18 amino acids. The V end was cut by 1 base, the J end by 1 base, with 17 bases between. As DNA, the CDR3 is TGTGCCAGCAGCCAAGCCCTCCTCCATGGGTTGAGCAATCAGCCCCAGCATTTT. It translates to CASSQALLHGLSNQPQHF.

This clone was detected only once. V usage is TRBV6-6 and J usage is TRBJ2-3; tentative D call: TRBD2 (6 bases). Trimming stripped 2 bases from V and 2 bases from J, with 11 bases between. The CDR3 consists of 15 residues. The germline V gene encodes CDR1 MNHNY and CDR2 SVGAGI (reference sequence). CDR3 in amino acids: CASSYAAGYTDTQYF. The CDR3 bases are TGTGCCAGCAGTTACGCGGCGGGGTACACAGATACGCAGTATTTT.